This T cell receptor beta chain appears in the sequencing data of a study of CD8+ T cells in alopecia areata. Treatment noted: oral pan-JAK inhibitor, 5-10 mg twice daily. The germline V gene encodes CDR1 SGHTA and CDR2 FQGNSA. This CDR3 contains 16 residues. As for this clone: Its antigen remains unknown.

It was cDNA, reverse transcribed from extracted RNA, that served as the sequencing template. Profiling relied on immunoSEQ multiplex PCR, and the TCRdb table lists in-frame clones only, not all of them. The table includes 190,000 or so clones, roughly 50% detected once. Study-level findings and limits: In scalp and blood, many expanded lesional clones persisted during tofacitinib.

The rearrangement links TRBV7-2 to TRBJ2-5; D might be TRBD2 (6 bases). The end of the DNA fits TRBJ2-7 better, so the J call may be wrong. The specimen comprised CD4+ T cells sorted from blood, sampled at week 24, from a patient treated with tofacitinib. The sequence came from a human donor with alopecia areata. The CDR3 nucleotides read TGTGCCAGCAGCCTGGGAGCGGGTCTTACTTCCTACGAGCAGTACTTC. Its protein product is CASSLGAGLTSYEQYF.